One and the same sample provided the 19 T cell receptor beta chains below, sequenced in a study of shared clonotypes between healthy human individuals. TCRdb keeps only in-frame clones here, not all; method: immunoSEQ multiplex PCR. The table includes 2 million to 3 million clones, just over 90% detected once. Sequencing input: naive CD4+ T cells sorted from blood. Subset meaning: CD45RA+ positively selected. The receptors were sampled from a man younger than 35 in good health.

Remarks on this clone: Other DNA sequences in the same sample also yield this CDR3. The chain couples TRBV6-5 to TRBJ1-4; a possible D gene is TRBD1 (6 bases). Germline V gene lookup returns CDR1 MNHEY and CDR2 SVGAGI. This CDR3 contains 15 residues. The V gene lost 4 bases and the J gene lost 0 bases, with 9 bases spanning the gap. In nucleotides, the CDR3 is TGTGCCAGCAGTTCTACAGGGACAACTAATGAAAAACTGTTTTTT. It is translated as CASSSTGTTNEKLFF.

The CDR3 here is CASWPRAGGNSYNEQFF. As DNA, the CDR3 is TGTGCCAGCTGGCCCCGAGCGGGAGGCAACTCCTACAATGAGCAGTTCTTC. The V and J genes are TRBV27 and TRBJ2-1; 9 nucleotides agree with TRBD2. This CDR3 is built from 17 residues. V was pared by 8 bases and J by 0 bases, with 11 bases of the junction left unmatched. Germline CDR1 MNHEY, CDR2 SMNVEV (reference sequence).

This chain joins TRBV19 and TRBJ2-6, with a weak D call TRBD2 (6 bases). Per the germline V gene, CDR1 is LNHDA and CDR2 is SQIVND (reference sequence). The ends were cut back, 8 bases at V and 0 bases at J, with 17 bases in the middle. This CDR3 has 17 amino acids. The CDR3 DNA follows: TGTGCCAGTTGCCGGGGGACGAAGAGCTCTGGGGCCAACGTCCTGACTTTC. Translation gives CASCRGTKSSGANVLTF. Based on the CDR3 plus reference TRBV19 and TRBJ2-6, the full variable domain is DGGITQSPKYLFRKEGQNVTLSCEQNLNHDAMYWYRQDPGQGLRLIYYSQIVNDFQKGDIAEGYSVSREKKESFPLTVTSAQKNPTAFYLCASCRGTKSSGANVLTFGAGSRLTVL.

This CDR3 reads CASSPQKPGKRDRNEQFF. The CDR3 bases are TGTGCCAGCTCACCACAGAAACCGGGGAAGAGGGATCGAAATGAGCAGTTCTTC. The chain joins TRBV18 to TRBJ2-1; perhaps TRBD2 as D (5 bases). Trimming stripped 1 base from V and 7 bases from J, with 23 bases between. CDR3 length: 18 residues. Germline CDR1 KGHSH, CDR2 LQKENI.

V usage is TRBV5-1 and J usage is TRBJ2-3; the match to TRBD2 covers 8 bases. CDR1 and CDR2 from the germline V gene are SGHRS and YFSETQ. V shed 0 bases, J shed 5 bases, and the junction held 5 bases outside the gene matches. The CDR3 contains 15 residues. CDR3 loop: CASSLGLARGDTQYF. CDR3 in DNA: TGCGCCAGCAGCTTGGGACTAGCGAGGGGAGATACGCAGTATTTT.

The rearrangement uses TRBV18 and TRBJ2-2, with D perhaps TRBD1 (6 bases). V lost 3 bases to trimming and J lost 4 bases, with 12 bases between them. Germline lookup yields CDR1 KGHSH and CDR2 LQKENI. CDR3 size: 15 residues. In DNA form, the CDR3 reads TGTGCCAGCTCACCCTCTACAGGGACCACCGGGGAGCTGTTTTTT. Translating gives CASSPSTGTTGELFF.

CDR3 DNA: TGTGCCAGCAGTCCTCGGACTAGCGGGGGAGGGCGCCCGGATGAGCAGTTCTTC. It translates to CASSPRTSGGGRPDEQFF. The rearrangement uses TRBV27 and TRBJ2-1; TRBD2 matches 13 bases. CDR3 length: 18 amino acids. Germline trimming cut 5 bases from V and 8 bases from J; bases unmatched to any gene: 15. In germline, CDR1 is MNHEY, CDR2 SMNVEV (reference sequence).

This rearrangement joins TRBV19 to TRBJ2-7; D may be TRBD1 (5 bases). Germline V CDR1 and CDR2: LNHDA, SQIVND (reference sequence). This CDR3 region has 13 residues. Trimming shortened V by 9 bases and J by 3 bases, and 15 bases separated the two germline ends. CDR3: CASGRTQNYEQYF. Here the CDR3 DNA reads TGTGCCAGCGGACGGACACAGAACTACGAGCAGTACTTC.

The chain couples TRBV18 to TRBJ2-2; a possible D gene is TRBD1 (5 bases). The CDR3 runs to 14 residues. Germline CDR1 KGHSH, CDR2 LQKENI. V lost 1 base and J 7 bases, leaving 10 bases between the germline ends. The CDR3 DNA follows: TGTGCCAGCTCACCACAGCAGGGCAGCGGGGAGCTGTTTTTT. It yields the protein CASSPQQGSGELFF.

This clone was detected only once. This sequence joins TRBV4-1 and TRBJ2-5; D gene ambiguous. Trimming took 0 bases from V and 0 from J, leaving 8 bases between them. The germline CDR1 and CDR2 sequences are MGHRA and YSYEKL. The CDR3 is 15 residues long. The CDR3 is CASSQDGRNQETQYF. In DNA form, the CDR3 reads TGCGCCAGCAGCCAAGATGGAAGGAACCAAGAGACCCAGTACTTC.

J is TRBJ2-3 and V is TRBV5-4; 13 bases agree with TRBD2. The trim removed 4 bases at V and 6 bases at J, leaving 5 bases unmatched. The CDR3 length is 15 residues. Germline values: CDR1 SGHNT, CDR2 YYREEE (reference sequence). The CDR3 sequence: CASSQLAGGKDTQYF. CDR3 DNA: TGTGCCAGCAGCCAACTAGCGGGAGGGAAGGATACGCAGTATTTT.

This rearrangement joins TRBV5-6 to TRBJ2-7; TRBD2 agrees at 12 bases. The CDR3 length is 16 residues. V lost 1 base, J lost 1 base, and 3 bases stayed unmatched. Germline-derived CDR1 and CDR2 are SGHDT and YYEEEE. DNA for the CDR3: TGTGCCAGCAGCTTGCCGACTAGCGGGAGTTCCTACGAGCAGTACTTC. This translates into CASSLPTSGSSYEQYF.

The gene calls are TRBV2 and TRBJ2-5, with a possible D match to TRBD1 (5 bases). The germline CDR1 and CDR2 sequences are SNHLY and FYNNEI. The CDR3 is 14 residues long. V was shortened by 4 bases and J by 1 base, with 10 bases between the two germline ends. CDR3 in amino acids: CASSVQVVQETQYF. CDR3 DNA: TGTGCCAGCAGTGTACAGGTGGTCCAAGAGACCCAGTACTTC.

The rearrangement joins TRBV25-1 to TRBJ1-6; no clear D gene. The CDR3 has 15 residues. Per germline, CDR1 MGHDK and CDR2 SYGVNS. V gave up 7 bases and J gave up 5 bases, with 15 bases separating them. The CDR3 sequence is CASTDTGLDNSPLHF. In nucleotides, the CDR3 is TGTGCCAGCACCGACACTGGGCTAGATAATTCACCCCTCCACTTT.

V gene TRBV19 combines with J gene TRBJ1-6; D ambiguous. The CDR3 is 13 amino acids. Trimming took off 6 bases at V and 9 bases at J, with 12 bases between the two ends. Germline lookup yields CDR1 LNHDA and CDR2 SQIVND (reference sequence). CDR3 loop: CASSGSLISPLHF. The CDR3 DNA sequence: TGTGCCAGTAGCGGGAGCCTAATTTCACCCCTCCACTTT.

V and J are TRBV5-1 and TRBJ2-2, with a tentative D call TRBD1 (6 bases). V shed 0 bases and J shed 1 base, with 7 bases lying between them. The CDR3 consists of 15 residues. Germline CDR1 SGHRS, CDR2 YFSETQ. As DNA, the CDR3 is TGCGCCAGCAGCTTGGACAGGGAGAACACCGGGGAGCTGTTTTTT. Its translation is CASSLDRENTGELFF.

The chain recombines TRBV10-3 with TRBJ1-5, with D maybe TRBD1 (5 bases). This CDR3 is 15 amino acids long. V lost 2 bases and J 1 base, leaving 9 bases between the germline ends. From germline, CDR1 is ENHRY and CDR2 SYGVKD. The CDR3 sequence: CAISEGGASNQPQHF. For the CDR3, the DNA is TGTGCCATCAGTGAGGGAGGGGCGAGCAATCAGCCCCAGCATTTT.

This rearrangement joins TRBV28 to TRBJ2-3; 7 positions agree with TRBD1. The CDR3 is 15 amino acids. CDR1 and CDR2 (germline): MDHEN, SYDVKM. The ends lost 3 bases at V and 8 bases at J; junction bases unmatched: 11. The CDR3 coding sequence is TGTGCCAGCAGTTTTGGACAGGTCAGCGGAGGTACGCAGTATTTT. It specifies CASSFGQVSGGTQYF.

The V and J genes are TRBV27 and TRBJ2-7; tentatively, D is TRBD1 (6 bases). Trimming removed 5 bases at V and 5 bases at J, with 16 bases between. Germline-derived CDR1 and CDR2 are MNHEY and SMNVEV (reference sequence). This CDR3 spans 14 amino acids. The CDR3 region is CASSPTGNSHEQYF. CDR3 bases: TGTGCCAGCAGTCCAACAGGGAATTCGCACGAGCAGTACTTC.